Described below is a single T cell receptor beta chain sequence and its context. The antigen remains undetermined. The data originate from a study of tumor and adjacent non-tumor tissue in lung cancer. On the study more broadly: The patients, approximately nine men and a handful of women, were roughly 31 to 85 with stage I to III disease. Study findings and constraints: Tumor tissue had significantly higher TCR diversity than normal lung.

RNA was extracted from bulk tissue without any cell sorting. Deletions cut 3 bases from V and 5 bases from J, with 13 bases between. CDR1 is DFQATT, CDR2 SNEGSKA, per germline (reference sequence). The CDR3 is 13 residues long. TCRbeta libraries were built with three rounds of nested PCR, modified from ARM-PCR. Using its own MiXCR run on the multiplex PCR reads, TCRdb lists one record per CDR3 protein. This table holds 120,000 or so distinct CDR3 sequences, 66% found once. This clonotype was obtained from a man aged 25 to 45 with non-small cell lung cancer. This chain connects TRBV20-1 to TRBJ2-5; D might be TRBD2 (5 bases). Sequenced input: lung tumor tissue. DNA for the CDR3: TGCAGTGCTAGTCAAGAGGGAACGGAGACCCAGTACTTC. Residues: CSASQEGTETQYF.